Sequencing of this T cell receptor (beta chain) was carried out in a study of blood T cell repertoires in COVID-19. Study-level information: T cells, B-cell-depleted T cells, or PBMCs supplied cDNA or gDNA.

In the study's own analysis: Estimation of nucleated cell counts relied on the amplification of reference gene primers. Here immunoSEQ multiplex PCR was the method, and the copy in TCRdb shows in-frame clones only, minus some. V, J and clone size reflect that table, while D and trimming were determined from the DNA. The table has tens of thousands of clones, around 84% seen once; the top ten hold more than 2.5%. V lost 0 bases, J lost 4 bases, and 7 bases stayed unmatched. The CDR3 is 17 amino acids. In germline, CDR1 is MNHEY, CDR2 SVGEGT. The sequenced sample was peripheral blood. The source of this sequence is a man between 45 and 60 years old with acute or convalescent COVID-19. This chain connects TRBV6-2 or TRBV6-3 to TRBJ2-2; 8 nucleotides align to TRBD1. CDR3: CASSYSRTGISTGELFF. CDR3 bases: TGTGCCAGCAGTTACTCTAGGACAGGGATTAGCACCGGGGAGCTGTTTTTT.